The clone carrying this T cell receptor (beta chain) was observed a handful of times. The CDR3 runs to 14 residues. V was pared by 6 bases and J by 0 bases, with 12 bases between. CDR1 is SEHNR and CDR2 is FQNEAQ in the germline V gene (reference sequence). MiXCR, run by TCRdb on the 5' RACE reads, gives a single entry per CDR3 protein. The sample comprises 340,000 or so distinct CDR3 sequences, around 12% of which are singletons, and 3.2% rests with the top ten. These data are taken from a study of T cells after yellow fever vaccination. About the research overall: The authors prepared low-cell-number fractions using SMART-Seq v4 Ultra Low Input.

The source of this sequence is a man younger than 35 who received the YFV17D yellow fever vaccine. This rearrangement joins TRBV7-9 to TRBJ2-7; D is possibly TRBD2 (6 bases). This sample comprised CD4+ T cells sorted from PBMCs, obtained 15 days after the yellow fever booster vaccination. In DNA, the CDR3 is TGTGCCAGCAGTGTAGCGGAGAGCTCCTACGAGCAGTACGTC. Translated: CASSVAESSYEQYV.